This T cell receptor (beta chain) appears in the sequencing data of a study of blood T cells in healthy people across ages. Turning to the study itself: Researchers report that template switching captured about one barcoded beta molecule per two T cells.

The CDR3 extends over 13 amino acids. Between the trimmed V and J ends, which lost 2 bases and 6 bases, there was a span of 10 bases. CDR1 is MNHEY and CDR2 is SVGEGT in the germline V gene. A minimum of 6 million PBMCs was isolated per sample. Each sample provided at least 5.5 micrograms of extracted total RNA. The second PCR ran roughly 6 to 11 cycles with a sample-barcoded 5' primer and J-beta primers. TCRdb reprocessed the 5' RACE reads with MiXCR, giving one entry per CDR3 protein. Among approximately 800,000 distinct CDR3 sequences listed, 60% to 80% were seen once. V is TRBV6-2 or TRBV6-3 and J is TRBJ1-2, with D perhaps matching TRBD1 (6 bases). The sequenced sample was blood. This receptor was identified in a man aged 25-45 years in good health. The CDR3 DNA is TGTGCCAGCAGTTACGGCAGGGGAAATGGCTACACCTTC. Translating gives CASSYGRGNGYTF.